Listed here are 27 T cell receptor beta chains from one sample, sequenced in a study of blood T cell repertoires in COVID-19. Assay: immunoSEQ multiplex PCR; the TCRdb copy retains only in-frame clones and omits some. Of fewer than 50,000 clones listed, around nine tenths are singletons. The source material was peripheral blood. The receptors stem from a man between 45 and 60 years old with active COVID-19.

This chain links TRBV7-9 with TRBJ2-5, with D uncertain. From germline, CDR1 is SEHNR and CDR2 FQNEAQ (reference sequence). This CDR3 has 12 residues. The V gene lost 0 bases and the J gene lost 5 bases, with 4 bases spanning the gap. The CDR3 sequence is CASSLARETQYF. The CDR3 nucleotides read TGTGCCAGCAGCTTAGCGAGGGAGACCCAGTACTTC.

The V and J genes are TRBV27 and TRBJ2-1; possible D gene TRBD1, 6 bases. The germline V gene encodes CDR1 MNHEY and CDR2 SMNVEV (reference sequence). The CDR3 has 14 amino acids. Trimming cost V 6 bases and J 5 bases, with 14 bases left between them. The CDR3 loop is CASRIGTYNNEQFF. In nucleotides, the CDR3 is TGTGCCAGCAGGATCGGGACATACAACAATGAGCAGTTCTTC.

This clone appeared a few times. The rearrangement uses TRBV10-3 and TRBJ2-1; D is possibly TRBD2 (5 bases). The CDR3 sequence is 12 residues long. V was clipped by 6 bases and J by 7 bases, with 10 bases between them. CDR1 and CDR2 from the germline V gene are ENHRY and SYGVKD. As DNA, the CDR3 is TGTGCCATCAGGGGAGTGGTGAATGAGCAGTTCTTC. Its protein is CAIRGVVNEQFF.

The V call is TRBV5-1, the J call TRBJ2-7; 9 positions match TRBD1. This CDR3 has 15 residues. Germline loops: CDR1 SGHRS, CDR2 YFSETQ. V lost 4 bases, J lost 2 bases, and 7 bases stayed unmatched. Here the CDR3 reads CASSPGTGRTYEQYF. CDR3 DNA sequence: TGCGCCAGCAGCCCGGGGACAGGGAGAACCTACGAGCAGTACTTC.

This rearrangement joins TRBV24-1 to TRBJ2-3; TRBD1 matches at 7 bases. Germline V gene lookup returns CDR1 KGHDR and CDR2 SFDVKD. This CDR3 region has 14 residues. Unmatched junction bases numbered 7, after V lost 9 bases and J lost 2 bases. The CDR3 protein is CATAPGQSTDTQYF. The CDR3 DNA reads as TGTGCCACCGCCCCGGGACAGTCCACAGATACGCAGTATTTT.

The CDR3 loop is CASSPFRTGARSPLHF. The CDR3, as DNA: TGTGCCAGTAGTCCCTTCAGGACAGGGGCTAGGTCACCCCTCCACTTT. The V gene is TRBV19, the J gene TRBJ1-6; 9 bases are shared with TRBD1. From germline, CDR1 is LNHDA and CDR2 SQIVND (reference sequence). V was clipped by 5 bases and J by 10 bases; unmatched bases: 12. The CDR3 has 16 amino acids.

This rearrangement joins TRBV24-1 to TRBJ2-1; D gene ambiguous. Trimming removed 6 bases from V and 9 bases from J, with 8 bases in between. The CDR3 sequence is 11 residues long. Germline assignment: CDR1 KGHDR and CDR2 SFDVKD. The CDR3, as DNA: TGTGCCACCAGTACGGGTGGTGAGCAGTTCTTC. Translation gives CATSTGGEQFF.

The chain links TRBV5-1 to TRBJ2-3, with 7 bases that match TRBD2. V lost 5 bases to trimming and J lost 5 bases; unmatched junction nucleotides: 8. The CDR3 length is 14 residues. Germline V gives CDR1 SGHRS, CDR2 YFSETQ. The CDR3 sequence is CASSRGLGQDTQYF. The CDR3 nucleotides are TGCGCCAGCAGTAGAGGACTAGGACAAGATACGCAGTATTTT.

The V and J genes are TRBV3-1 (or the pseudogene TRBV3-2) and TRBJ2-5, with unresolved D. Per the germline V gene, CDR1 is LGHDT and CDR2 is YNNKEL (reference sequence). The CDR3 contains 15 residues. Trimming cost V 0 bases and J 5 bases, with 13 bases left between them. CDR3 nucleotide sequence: TGTGCCAGCAGCCAAGACTTAATAAGCTACGAGACCCAGTACTTC. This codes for CASSQDLISYETQYF.

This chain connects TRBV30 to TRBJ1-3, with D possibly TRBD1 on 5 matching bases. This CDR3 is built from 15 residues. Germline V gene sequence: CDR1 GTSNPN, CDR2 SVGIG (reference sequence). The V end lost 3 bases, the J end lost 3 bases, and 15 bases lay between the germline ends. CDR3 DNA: TGTGCCTGGAGGCAACGGAGGGGTGGTGGAAACACCATATATTTT. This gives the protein CAWRQRRGGGNTIYF.

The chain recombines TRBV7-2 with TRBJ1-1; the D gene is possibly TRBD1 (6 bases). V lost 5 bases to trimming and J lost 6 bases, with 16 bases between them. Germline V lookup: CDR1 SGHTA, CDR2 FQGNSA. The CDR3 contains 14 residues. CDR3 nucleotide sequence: TGTGCCAGCAGCCCAAGGGCCAGGGGAGCTGAAGCTTTCTTT. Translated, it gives CASSPRARGAEAFF.

The CDR3 loop is CASSPPGLAGGYNEQFF. CDR3 DNA sequence: TGTGCCAGCTCACCACCTGGCCTAGCGGGGGGGTACAATGAGCAGTTCTTC. J is TRBJ2-1 and V is TRBV18; 12 nucleotides align to TRBD2. The V and J ends lost 0 bases and 4 bases, in that order; junction bases with no gene match: 4. Germline V CDR1 and CDR2: KGHSH, LQKENI. CDR3 length: 17 amino acids.

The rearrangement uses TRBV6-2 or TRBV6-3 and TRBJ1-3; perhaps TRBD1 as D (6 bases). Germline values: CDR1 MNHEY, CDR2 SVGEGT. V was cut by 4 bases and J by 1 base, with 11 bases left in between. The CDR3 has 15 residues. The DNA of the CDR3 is TGTGCCAGCAGTTCACCCGGACAGTCTGGAAACACCATATATTTT. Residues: CASSSPGQSGNTIYF.

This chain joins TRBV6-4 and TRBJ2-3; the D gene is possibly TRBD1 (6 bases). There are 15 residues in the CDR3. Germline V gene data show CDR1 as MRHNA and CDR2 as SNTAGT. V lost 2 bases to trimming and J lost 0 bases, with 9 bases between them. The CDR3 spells CASSDRGGSTDTQYF. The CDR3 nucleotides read TGTGCCAGCAGTGACCGAGGGGGTAGCACAGATACGCAGTATTTT.

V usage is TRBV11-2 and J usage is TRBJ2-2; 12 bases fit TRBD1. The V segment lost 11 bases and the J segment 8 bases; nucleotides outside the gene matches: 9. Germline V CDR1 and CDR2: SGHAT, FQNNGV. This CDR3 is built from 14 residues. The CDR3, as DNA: TGTGCCGGACGGGGACAGGGGGCGCGAGGGGAGCTGTTTTTT. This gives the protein CAGRGQGARGELFF. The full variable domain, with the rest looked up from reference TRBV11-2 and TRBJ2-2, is EAGVAQSPRYKIIEKRQSVAFWCNPISGHATLYWYQQILGQGPKLLIQFQNNGVVDDSQLPKDRFSAERLKGVDSTLKIQPAKLEDSAVYLCAGRGQGARGELFFGEGSRLTVL.

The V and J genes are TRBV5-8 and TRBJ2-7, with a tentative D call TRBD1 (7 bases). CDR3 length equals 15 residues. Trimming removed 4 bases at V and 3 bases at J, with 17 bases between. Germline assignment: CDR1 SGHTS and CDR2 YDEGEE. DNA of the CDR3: TGTGCCAGCAGCAACGGACAGGCGGGGTACTACGAGCAGTACTTC. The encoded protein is CASSNGQAGYYEQYF. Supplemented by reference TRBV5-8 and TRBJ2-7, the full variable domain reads EAGVTQSPTHLIKTRGQQATLRCSPISGHTSVYWYQQALGLGLQFLLWYDEGEERNRGNFPPRFSGRQFPNYSSELNVNALELEDSALYLCASSNGQAGYYEQYFGPGTRLTVT.

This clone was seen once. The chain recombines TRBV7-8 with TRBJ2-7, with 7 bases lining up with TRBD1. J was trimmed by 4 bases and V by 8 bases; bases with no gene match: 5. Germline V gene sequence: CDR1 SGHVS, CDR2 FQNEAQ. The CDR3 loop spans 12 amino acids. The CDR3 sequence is CASGYRGYEQYF. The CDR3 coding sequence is TGTGCCAGCGGGTACAGGGGTTACGAGCAGTACTTC.

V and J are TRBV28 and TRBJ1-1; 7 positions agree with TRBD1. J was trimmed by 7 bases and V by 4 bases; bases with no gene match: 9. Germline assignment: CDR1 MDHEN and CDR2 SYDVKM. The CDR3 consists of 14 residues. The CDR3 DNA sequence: TGTGCCAGCAGTTCGCGACAGGGTCGGGGTGAAGCTTTCTTT. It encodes CASSSRQGRGEAFF.

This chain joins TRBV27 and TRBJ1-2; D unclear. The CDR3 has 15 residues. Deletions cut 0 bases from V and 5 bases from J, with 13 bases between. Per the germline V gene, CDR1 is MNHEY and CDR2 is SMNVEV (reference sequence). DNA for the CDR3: TGTGCCAGCAGTTTATCGCAGTCACAGCCTTATGGCTACACCTTC. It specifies CASSLSQSQPYGYTF.

The CDR3 DNA is TGCGCCAGCGAACCGGGACAGGGTTACAATGAGCAGTTCTTC. Translating it yields CASEPGQGYNEQFF. The chain carries TRBV5-1 and TRBJ2-1; 9 bases line up with TRBD1. CDR3 size: 14 residues. V dropped 7 bases and J dropped 4; count of bases not matched to a gene: 6. CDR1 is SGHRS and CDR2 is YFSETQ in the germline V gene.

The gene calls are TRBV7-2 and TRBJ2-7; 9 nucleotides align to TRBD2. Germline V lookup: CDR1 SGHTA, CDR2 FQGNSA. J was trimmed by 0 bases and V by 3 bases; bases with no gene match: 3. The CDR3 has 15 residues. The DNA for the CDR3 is TGTGCCAGCAGCTTTGGCGGGGGGGCCTCCTACGAGCAGTACTTC. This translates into CASSFGGGASYEQYF.

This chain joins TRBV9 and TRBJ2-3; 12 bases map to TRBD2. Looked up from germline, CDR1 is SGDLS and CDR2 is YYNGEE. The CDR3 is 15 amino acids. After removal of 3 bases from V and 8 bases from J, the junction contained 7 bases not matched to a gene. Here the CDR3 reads CASSARLAGEGTQYF. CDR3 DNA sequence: TGTGCCAGCAGCGCCCGACTAGCGGGGGAGGGTACGCAGTATTTT.

The CDR3 region is CASSHSRDSAYEQYF. CDR3 sequence (DNA): TGTGCCAGCAGCCACAGCCGGGACAGCGCCTACGAGCAGTACTTC. The chain combines TRBV4-2 with TRBJ2-7; 7 nucleotides align to TRBD1. Germline V gene sequence: CDR1 LGHNA, CDR2 YNFKEQ. The CDR3 runs 15 residues. Trimming took 3 bases from V and 2 from J; bases not matched to a gene: 7.

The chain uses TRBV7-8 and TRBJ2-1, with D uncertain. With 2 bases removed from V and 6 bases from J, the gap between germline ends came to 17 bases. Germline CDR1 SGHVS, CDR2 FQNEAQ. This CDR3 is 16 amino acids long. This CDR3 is CASSLSNVILGNEQFF. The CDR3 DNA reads TGTGCCAGCAGCTTAAGTAACGTGATCCTAGGCAATGAGCAGTTCTTC.

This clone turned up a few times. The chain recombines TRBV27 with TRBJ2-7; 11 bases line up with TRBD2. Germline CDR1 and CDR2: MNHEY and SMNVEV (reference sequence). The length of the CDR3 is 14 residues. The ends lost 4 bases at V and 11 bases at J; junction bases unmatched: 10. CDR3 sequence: CASSSPGTSGREYF. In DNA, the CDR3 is TGTGCCAGCAGTTCCCCCGGGACTAGCGGAAGGGAGTACTTC.

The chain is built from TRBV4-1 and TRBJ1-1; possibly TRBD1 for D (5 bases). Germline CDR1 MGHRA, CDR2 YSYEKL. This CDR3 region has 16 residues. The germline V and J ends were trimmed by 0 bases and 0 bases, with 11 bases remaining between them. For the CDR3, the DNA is TGCGCCAGCAGCCAAGAAGGAGGGACCATGAACACTGAAGCTTTCTTT. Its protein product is CASSQEGGTMNTEAFF.

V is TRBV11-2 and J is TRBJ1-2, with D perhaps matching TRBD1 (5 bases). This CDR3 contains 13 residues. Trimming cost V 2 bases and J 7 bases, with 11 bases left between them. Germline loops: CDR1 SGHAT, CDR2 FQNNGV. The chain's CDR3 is CASSLIGGSGYTF. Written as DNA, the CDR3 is TGTGCCAGCAGCTTAATCGGGGGGAGTGGCTACACCTTC. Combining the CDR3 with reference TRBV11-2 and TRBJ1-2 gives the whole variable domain EAGVAQSPRYKIIEKRQSVAFWCNPISGHATLYWYQQILGQGPKLLIQFQNNGVVDDSQLPKDRFSAERLKGVDSTLKIQPAKLEDSAVYLCASSLIGGSGYTFGSGTRLTVV.